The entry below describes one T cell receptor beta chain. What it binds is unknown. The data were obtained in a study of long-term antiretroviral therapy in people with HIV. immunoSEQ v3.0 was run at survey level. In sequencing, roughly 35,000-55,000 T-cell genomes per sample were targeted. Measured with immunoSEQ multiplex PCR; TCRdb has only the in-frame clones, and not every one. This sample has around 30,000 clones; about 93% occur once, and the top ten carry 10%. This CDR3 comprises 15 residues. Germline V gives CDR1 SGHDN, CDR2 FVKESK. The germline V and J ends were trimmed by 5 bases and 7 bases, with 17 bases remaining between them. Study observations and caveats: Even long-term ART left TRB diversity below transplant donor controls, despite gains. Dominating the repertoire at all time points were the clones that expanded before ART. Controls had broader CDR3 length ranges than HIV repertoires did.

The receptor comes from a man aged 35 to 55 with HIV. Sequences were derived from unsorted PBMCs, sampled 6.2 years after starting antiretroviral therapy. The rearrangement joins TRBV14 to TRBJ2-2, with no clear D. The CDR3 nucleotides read TGTGCCAGCAGCTCCCTGGGTAGCCTTGGCGGGGAGCTGTTTTTT. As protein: CASSSLGSLGGELFF.